These T cell receptor beta chains were read from a single sample in a study of blood T cell repertoires in COVID-19. The protocol was immunoSEQ multiplex PCR, while the TCRdb copy is restricted to in-frame clones and leaves out a portion. The data show around 100,000 clones, about nine tenths seen once. Sequencing input: peripheral blood. All receptors derive from an elderly woman with acute or convalescent COVID-19. CDR3s include the opening cysteine and the closing phenylalanine or tryptophan. D genes are given only for firm matches. Expanded clones get a size class; other rows say once, few or many, or leave the size out.

>TRBJ1-1|.|.|TRBV18
CASSLGGGSNTEAFF
TGTGCCAGCTCACTAGGGGGGGGGAGTAACACTGAAGCTTTCTTT
>TRBJ2-3|TRBD2|.|TRBV7-2
CASSTAGLAGGSEDTQYF
TGTGCCAGCAGCACAGCCGGACTAGCGGGGGGGTCTGAGGATACGCAGTATTTT
>TRBJ1-2|.|once|TRBV6-5
CASRRALNGDYGYTF
TGTGCCAGCAGGAGGGCCCTAAACGGAGACTATGGCTACACCTTC
>TRBJ1-2|TRBD1|.|TRBV19
CASTGTVYGYTF
TGTGCCAGTACCGGGACAGTCTATGGCTACACCTTC
>TRBJ2-5|.|few|TRBV14
CASSQAGRETQYF
TGTGCCAGCAGCCAAGCGGGTCGAGAGACCCAGTACTTC
>TRBJ2-1|TRBD2|.|TRBV5-1
CASSSISPGLAGDNEQFF
TGCGCCAGCAGCTCTATTTCACCGGGACTAGCGGGAGACAATGAGCAGTTCTTC
>TRBJ1-1|.|.|TRBV2
CASSPPRRVNTEAFF
TGTGCCAGCAGTCCCCCAAGACGGGTTAACACTGAAGCTTTCTTT
>TRBJ1-5|.|.|TRBV18
CASSPATGGGQPQHF
TGTGCCAGCTCTCCGGCGACAGGTGGGGGTCAGCCCCAGCATTTT
>TRBJ2-7|.|once|TRBV7-2
CASSSRGLVDEQYF
TGTGCCAGCAGCTCCAGGGGTCTTGTGGACGAGCAGTACTTC
>TRBJ1-1|.|.|TRBV9
CASSVEVLRQGTEAFF
TGTGCCAGCAGCGTAGAGGTCCTGCGGCAGGGCACTGAAGCTTTCTTT
>TRBJ2-1|.|.|TRBV30
CAWSFSNEQFF
TGTGCCTGGAGTTTTAGCAATGAGCAGTTCTTC
>TRBJ2-7|TRBD2|.|TRBV6-5
CASRPGTSGSYEQYF
TGTGCCAGCAGACCCGGGACTAGCGGCTCCTACGAGCAGTACTTC
>TRBJ1-6|TRBD1|few|TRBV4-2
CASSPPRQGAANSPLHF
TGTGCCAGCAGTCCTCCGAGACAGGGGGCGGCGAATTCACCCCTCCACTTT
>TRBJ2-2|TRBD2|.|TRBV30
CAWIPPLTSGRSGGGELFF
TGTGCCTGGATCCCCCCCCTGACTAGCGGGAGGTCCGGCGGGGGGGAGCTGTTTTTT
>TRBJ2-3|.|.|TRBV30
CAWTGRSTDTQYF
TGTGCCTGGACGGGTCGTAGCACAGATACGCAGTATTTT
>TRBJ1-2|.|.|TRBV7-9
CASSLRPGDNYGYTF
TGTGCCAGCAGCTTAAGGCCAGGGGATAACTATGGCTACACCTTC
>TRBJ1-2|.|once|TRBV5-1
CASSLVQGSFYGYTF
TGCGCCAGCAGCTTGGTACAGGGTAGCTTCTATGGCTACACCTTC
>TRBJ2-3|TRBD2|.|TRBV9
CASSVVSGDYTHTQYF
TGTGCCAGCAGCGTAGTGAGTGGGGACTACACACATACGCAGTATTTT
>TRBJ1-6|.|once|TRBV19
CASSIRVSGSSNSPLHF
TGTGCCAGTAGTATAAGAGTGTCCGGGTCTTCAAATTCACCCCTCCACTTT
>TRBJ2-5|TRBD1|.|TRBV5-1
CASSIRTGPRTQYF
TGCGCCAGCAGCATACGGACAGGGCCCAGGACCCAGTACTTC